These 32 T cell receptor beta chains share one sample of origin, sequenced in a study of T cells in Graves' hyperthyroidism and ophthalmopathy. Template material for amplifying TCR beta CDR3 regions consisted of RNA transcripts. HTBI primers were the set used in a first-round RT-PCR of the TCR CDR3. TCRdb passed the multiplex PCR reads through MiXCR, listing each CDR3 protein once. This sample yields 750,000 to 950,000 distinct CDR3 sequences, of which roughly 40% are seen a single time; approximately 8.7% belongs to the top ten. Sequences were obtained from blood. These receptors originate from a man aged 18 to 30 with Graves' hyperthyroidism.

This clonotype was recorded a few times. The V call is TRBV7-9, the J call TRBJ2-7; 7 bases fit TRBD2. Germline values: CDR1 SEHNR, CDR2 FQNEAQ (reference sequence). J was trimmed by 1 base and V by 0 bases; bases with no gene match: 3. The length of the CDR3 is 15 residues. CDR3 nucleotide sequence: TGTGCCAGCAGCTTAGCCGGGAGGCCATCCTACGAGCAGTACTTC. This encodes CASSLAGRPSYEQYF. Together with reference TRBV7-9 and TRBJ2-7, the CDR3 gives the full variable domain: DTGVSQNPRHKITKRGQNVTFRCDPISEHNRLYWYRQTLGQGPEFLTYFQNEAQLEKSRLLSDRFSAERPKGSFSTLEIQRTEQGDSAMYLCASSLAGRPSYEQYFGPGTRLTVT.

This clonotype was observed a few times. The rearrangement links TRBV14 to TRBJ1-4, with a weak D call TRBD1 (6 bases). Germline assignment: CDR1 SGHDN and CDR2 FVKESK. V dropped 2 bases and J dropped 5 bases, with 12 bases sitting between them. The CDR3 totals 15 residues. CDR3 in DNA: TGTGCCAGCAGCCAATTCAGGGGACCCAATGAAAAACTGTTTTTT. This sequence encodes CASSQFRGPNEKLFF.

The rearrangement links TRBV6-1 to TRBJ2-3; 7 positions match TRBD2. V was pared by 7 bases and J by 6 bases, with 10 bases of the junction left unmatched. The CDR3 loop spans 14 amino acids. CDR1 is MNHNS, CDR2 SASEGT, per germline. The CDR3 bases are TGTGCCAGCACACAGACTAGCCACACGGATACGCAGTATTTT. Amino acids: CASTQTSHTDTQYF.

The V call is TRBV15, the J call TRBJ2-1; D uncertain. V shed 0 bases and J shed 7 bases, with 7 bases lying between them. This CDR3 has 13 amino acids. From germline, CDR1 is LNHNV and CDR2 YYDKDF (reference sequence). The CDR3 reads CATSRDWDNEQFF. CDR3 DNA sequence: TGTGCCACCAGCAGAGACTGGGATAATGAGCAGTTCTTC.

This clonotype was recorded many times. J is TRBJ1-1 and V is TRBV20-1; 7 bases are shared with TRBD1. The CDR3 covers 12 residues. Unmatched junction bases numbered 5, after V lost 4 bases and J lost 6 bases. The germline V gene encodes CDR1 DFQATT and CDR2 SNEGSKA (reference sequence). Here the CDR3 reads CSAIATGPEAFF. In DNA form, the CDR3 reads TGCAGTGCTATCGCGACAGGGCCTGAAGCTTTCTTT.

On this clonotype itself: Since a much larger clone is just one base distant, this may be a read error. This chain uses TRBV10-3 with TRBJ1-5; TRBD1 matches 10 bases. V shed 2 bases, J shed 0 bases, and the junction held 4 bases outside the gene matches. Germline CDR1 ENHRY, CDR2 SYGVKD. This CDR3 spans 17 amino acids. CDR3 loop: CAISEAGTGDSNQPQHF. In nucleotides, the CDR3 is TGTGCCATCAGTGAGGCCGGGACAGGGGATAGCAATCAGCCCCAGCATTTT.

The chain links TRBV20-1 to TRBJ1-1; D unresolved. Trimming left V 3 bases short and J 5 bases short, with 13 bases between. This CDR3 contains 13 residues. Germline loops: CDR1 DFQATT, CDR2 SNEGSKA (reference sequence). CDR3 DNA sequence: TGCAGTGCTAGCCGTTTCGGGGAAACTGAAGCTTTCTTT. Translating gives CSASRFGETEAFF.

This chain joins TRBV5-5 and TRBJ2-6; 9 bases agree with TRBD1. The germline V gene has CDR1 SGHKS and CDR2 YYEKEE (reference sequence). The length of the CDR3 is 17 residues. Trimming removed 5 bases from V and 0 bases from J; junction bases left unmatched: 6. The DNA of the CDR3 is TGTGCCAGCAGTTACGGACAGGGGCCCTCTGGGGCCAACGTCCTGACTTTC. It specifies CASSYGQGPSGANVLTF.

There are a few counts of this clonotype. This chain links TRBV20-1 with TRBJ2-5; tentatively, D is TRBD1 (5 bases). The V gene's germline CDR1 is DFQATT and CDR2 SNEGSKA (reference sequence). The CDR3 extends over 13 amino acids. With 1 base removed from V and 2 bases from J, the gap between germline ends came to 8 bases. CDR3 residues: CSARARTQETQYF. CDR3 coding DNA: TGCAGTGCTAGAGCCAGGACACAAGAGACCCAGTACTTC.

The chain combines TRBV11-2 with TRBJ1-1; TRBD1 agrees at 10 bases. This CDR3 is built from 19 residues. Trimming at V came to 0 bases and at J to 5 bases, leaving 15 bases not matched to a gene. Germline V gene sequence: CDR1 SGHAT, CDR2 FQNNGV. The CDR3 DNA sequence: TGTGCCAGCAGCTTAGATATCGGGATGACAGGGGGCGCTTGGACTGAAGCTTTCTTT. Translation: CASSLDIGMTGGAWTEAFF.

The gene calls are TRBV7-2 and TRBJ1-2; D remains ambiguous. Trimming took off 2 bases at V and 1 base at J, with 8 bases between the two ends. The CDR3 contains 14 residues. CDR1 SGHTA and CDR2 FQGNSA come from the germline V gene. CDR3 loop: CASSLPGNNYGYTF. CDR3 DNA sequence: TGTGCCAGCAGCTTACCCGGAAATAACTATGGCTACACCTTC.

This clonotype has at least ten counts. The chain employs TRBV14 and TRBJ1-2; D is unresolved. V gave up 0 bases and J gave up 4 bases, with 6 bases separating them. The CDR3 spans 13 residues. Germline assignment: CDR1 SGHDN and CDR2 FVKESK. The CDR3 loop is CASSQDDGYGYTF. The CDR3 DNA reads as TGTGCCAGCAGCCAAGACGATGGCTATGGCTACACCTTC. The full variable domain, completed using reference TRBV14 and TRBJ1-2, is EAGVTQFPSHSVIEKGQTVTLRCDPISGHDNLYWYRRVMGKEIKFLLHFVKESKQDESGMPNNRFLAERTGGTYSTLKVQPAELEDSGVYFCASSQDDGYGYTFGSGTRLTVV.

This clonotype has ten or more counts. The rearrangement links TRBV29-1 to TRBJ2-7, with D possibly TRBD1 on 5 matching bases. Trimming left V 2 bases short and J 7 bases short, with 9 bases between. The germline CDR1 and CDR2 sequences are SQVTM and ANQGSEA. The CDR3 runs to 11 residues. The CDR3 sequence: CSVEQGKEQYF. The CDR3 nucleotides are TGCAGCGTTGAACAGGGTAAGGAGCAGTACTTC.

Worth noting for this clonotype: A much larger clone sits a single nucleotide away, making a read error possible. This rearrangement joins TRBV10-1 to TRBJ2-7, with TRBD1 matching 7 bases. The CDR3 contains 13 residues. Trimming cost V 4 bases and J 6 bases; bases outside gene matches: 6. Looked up from germline, CDR1 is WNHNN and CDR2 is SYGVQD (reference sequence). CDR3 in DNA: TGCGCCAGCAGTGCACAGGGGAACCGCGAGCAGTACTTC. Translating it yields CASSAQGNREQYF.

This clonotype was counted only a few times. The chain couples TRBV7-9 to TRBJ1-6; 7 bases align to TRBD1. This CDR3 has 14 residues. V lost 5 bases and J lost 10; bases outside the gene matches: 8. CDR1 and CDR2 (germline): SEHNR, FQNEAQ (reference sequence). CDR3 residues: CASSPGDSTSPLHF. Here the CDR3 DNA reads TGTGCCAGCAGCCCCGGGGACAGTACCTCACCCCTCCACTTT.

CDR3 DNA sequence: TGTGCCAGCAGCTATTTAGCGGGGGGCATCTCCTACAATGAGCAGTTCTTC. Residues: CASSYLAGGISYNEQFF. The chain uses TRBV7-9 and TRBJ2-1, with TRBD2 identical over 10 bases. The trim removed 4 bases at V and 0 bases at J, leaving 6 bases unmatched. CDR1 is SEHNR and CDR2 is FQNEAQ in the germline V gene (reference sequence). The CDR3 totals 17 residues.

This clonotype appeared a few times. CDR3 protein: CASSLLGAGAEAFF. In nucleotides, the CDR3 is TGTGCCAGCAGCTTACTGGGGGCGGGCGCTGAAGCTTTCTTT. V is TRBV7-9 and J is TRBJ1-1; a weak D match, TRBD1 (6 bases). Trimming removed 2 bases at V and 6 bases at J, with 13 bases between. CDR3 length: 14 amino acids. CDR1 and CDR2 from the germline V gene are SEHNR and FQNEAQ (reference sequence).

This clonotype was picked up a small number of times. This sequence joins TRBV7-8 and TRBJ2-6; D is undetermined. Trimming cost V 5 bases and J 2 bases, with 13 bases left between them. Germline CDR1 is SGHVS and CDR2 is FQNEAQ. This CDR3 comprises 16 residues. CDR3 nucleotide sequence: TGTGCCAGCAGCCAAACCGCTCTAACTGGGGCCAACGTCCTGACTTTC. Translation: CASSQTALTGANVLTF.

This clonotype was seen ten or more times. The rearrangement joins TRBV19 to TRBJ1-6, with D unclear. Germline assignment: CDR1 LNHDA and CDR2 SQIVND (reference sequence). This CDR3 is 14 amino acids long. Trimming pared 4 bases from V and 7 bases from J, leaving 11 bases between. DNA of the CDR3: TGTGCCAGTAGTAAGGGAAGCGACAATTCACCCCTCCACTTT. Translated: CASSKGSDNSPLHF.

This clonotype has just a few counts. J is TRBJ1-6 and V is TRBV9, with D tentatively TRBD1 (6 bases). Germline V gene sequence: CDR1 SGDLS, CDR2 YYNGEE. The V and J ends lost 4 bases and 7 bases respectively, with 15 bases between them. The CDR3 has 15 residues. The CDR3 DNA reads TGTGCCAGCAGCCCCCACGAGGGGGTGAATTCACCCCTCCACTTT. As protein: CASSPHEGVNSPLHF.

This clonotype showed up many times. The CDR3 region is CASNGLADQETQYF. The CDR3 DNA sequence: TGCGCCAGCAACGGACTAGCGGACCAAGAGACCCAGTACTTC. The rearrangement uses TRBV10-2 and TRBJ2-5, with 10 bases that match TRBD2. The CDR3 has 14 amino acids. The germline CDR1 and CDR2 sequences are WSHSY and SAAADI. The trim removed 7 bases at V and 0 bases at J, leaving 2 bases unmatched.

This clonotype appeared a single time. The chain recombines TRBV5-1 with TRBJ2-2; maybe TRBD2 (6 bases). Germline-derived CDR1 and CDR2 are SGHRS and YFSETQ. V gave up 2 bases and J gave up 5 bases, with 13 bases separating them. This CDR3 contains 15 residues. The CDR3: CASSFGGLGTGELFF. The DNA of the CDR3 is TGCGCCAGCAGCTTTGGAGGGTTAGGGACCGGGGAGCTGTTTTTT.

This chain joins TRBV4-1 and TRBJ2-7; 7 bases agree with TRBD1. Per the germline V gene, CDR1 is MGHRA and CDR2 is YSYEKL. V dropped 3 bases and J dropped 2; count of bases not matched to a gene: 10. CDR3 length: 16 amino acids. CDR3 sequence (DNA): TGCGCCAGCAGCCACCTGCCTGGGACAGCGACCTACGAGCAGTACTTC. Protein: CASSHLPGTATYEQYF.

This clonotype was found many times. This chain joins TRBV19 and TRBJ2-7, with D hard to call. V gave up 6 bases and J gave up 7 bases, with 13 bases separating them. The CDR3 extends over 12 amino acids. Per the germline V gene, CDR1 is LNHDA and CDR2 is SQIVND (reference sequence). The CDR3 here is CASRTQFGEQYF. Here the CDR3 DNA reads TGTGCCAGTAGGACCCAATTTGGGGAGCAGTACTTC.

The rearrangement joins TRBV12-3 or TRBV12-4 to TRBJ2-7; TRBD2 is a possible D gene (6 bases). V lost 3 bases, J lost 7 bases, and 16 bases lay in between. The CDR3 consists of 14 residues. The CDR3 loop reads CASSLKGRSREQYF. Here the CDR3 DNA reads TGTGCCAGCAGTTTGAAAGGGAGGTCTCGAGAGCAGTACTTC.

The table lists this clonotype with many counts. The genes are TRBV19 and TRBJ1-2; D is possibly TRBD1 (6 bases). This CDR3 has 11 amino acids. Germline CDR1 reads LNHDA; CDR2 reads SQIVND (reference sequence). V shed 11 bases and J shed 8 bases, with 15 bases lying between them. CDR3 in amino acids: CAGGGASGYTF. CDR3 nucleotide sequence: TGTGCCGGGGGCGGGGCCTCAGGCTACACCTTC.

This clonotype has at least ten counts. J is TRBJ1-1 and V is TRBV14; D not certain. The V end lost 3 bases, the J end lost 7 bases, and 9 bases lay between the germline ends. Germline CDR1 and CDR2: SGHDN and FVKESK. The CDR3 length is 12 residues. The CDR3 coding sequence is TGTGCCAGCAGCCATGGGCGGATTGAAGCTTTCTTT. This translates into CASSHGRIEAFF.

This clonotype was seen ten or more times. The chain has TRBV29-1 and TRBJ2-6, with D uncertain. In germline, CDR1 is SQVTM, CDR2 ANQGSEA. The length of the CDR3 is 16 residues. V was cut by 2 bases and J by 0 bases, with 11 bases left in between. CDR3 coding DNA: TGCAGCGTTGAATATTATTCAGTCTCTGGGGCCAACGTCCTGACTTTC. Translated, it gives CSVEYYSVSGANVLTF.

This clonotype was counted a few times. The rearrangement uses TRBV7-8 and TRBJ2-7, with 7 nucleotides matching TRBD2. The CDR3 contains 15 residues. Losses at the gene ends were 0 bases for V and 3 bases for J; bases not matched to a gene: 5. Germline V lookup: CDR1 SGHVS, CDR2 FQNEAQ. The CDR3 sequence: CASSLALAGDYEQYF. The CDR3, as DNA: TGTGCCAGCAGCTTAGCCCTGGCGGGGGACTACGAGCAGTACTTC. Looking up the rest from reference TRBV7-8 and TRBJ2-7 gives the full variable domain: GAGVSQSPRYKVAKRGQDVALRCDPISGHVSLFWYQQALGQGPEFLTYFQNEAQLDKSGLPSDRFFAERPEGSVSTLKIQRTQQEDSAVYLCASSLALAGDYEQYFGPGTRLTVT.

As concerns this clonotype: A much larger clone lies one base from this, so it may be a read error. The genes are TRBV7-9 and TRBJ1-1; D unresolved. This CDR3 comprises 13 residues. The germline CDR1 and CDR2 sequences are SEHNR and FQNEAQ (reference sequence). CDR3 protein: CASSLEEHTGAFF. Written as DNA, the CDR3 is TGTGCCAGCAGCCTCGAGGAGCACACTGGAGCTTTCTTT. Variable domain in full (rest from reference TRBV7-9 and TRBJ1-1): DTGVSQNPRHKITKRGQNVTFRCDPISEHNRLYWYRQTLGQGPEFLTYFQNEAQLEKSRLLSDRFSAERPKGSFSTLEIQRTEQGDSAMYLCASSLEEHTGAFFGQGTRLTVV.

Turning to this clonotype: This may be a read error, as it is one base from a much larger clone. The gene calls are TRBV19 and TRBJ2-5; D is possibly TRBD2 (5 bases). Per the germline V gene, CDR1 is LNHDA and CDR2 is SQIVND (reference sequence). The CDR3 runs to 13 residues. The CDR3 bases are TGTACCAGTAGTTCGGGAAGCCGAGAGACCCAGTACTTC. Translated: CTSSSGSRETQYF.

A few counts support this clonotype. The V gene is TRBV7-9, the J gene TRBJ1-6, with TRBD1 matching over 7 bases. CDR1 and CDR2 (germline): SEHNR, FQNEAQ (reference sequence). Trimming at V came to 11 bases and at J to 8 bases, leaving 18 bases not matched to a gene. The CDR3 contains 16 residues. CDR3 protein: CAPNYPKQGMDSPLHF. CDR3 in DNA: TGTGCCCCAAATTACCCCAAACAGGGGATGGATTCACCCCTCCACTTT.